The 14 T cell receptor beta chains presented below share a single source sample, sequenced in a study of OX40 agonist ivuxolimab in advanced cancers. TCRdb's copy holds only in-frame clones and misses some; the assay was immunoSEQ multiplex PCR. Found here are around 60,000 clones, roughly 82% of them singletons; the top ten hold around 5.9%. The sample here was CD4+ or CD8+ T cells sorted from blood, taken in a trial of the OX40 agonist ivuxolimab. The receptors originated from an adult with an advanced solid tumor such as melanoma, head and neck, liver or kidney cancer.

The genes are TRBV5-1 and TRBJ2-1; possible D gene TRBD2, 6 bases. Germline-derived CDR1 and CDR2 are SGHRS and YFSETQ. Trimming took 5 bases from V and 5 from J, leaving 14 bases between them. This CDR3 has 14 amino acids. The CDR3 region is CASRVGSSNNEQFF. Here the CDR3 DNA reads TGCGCCAGCAGAGTCGGGAGTTCCAACAATGAGCAGTTCTTC.

A word on this clone: The same CDR3 can be traced to other DNA sequences in this sample. The gene calls are TRBV6-6 and TRBJ1-2; D is possibly TRBD1 (6 bases). The V gene lost 2 bases and the J gene lost 2 bases, with 6 bases spanning the gap. The CDR3 extends over 13 amino acids. Germline V gene data show CDR1 as MNHNY and CDR2 as SVGAGI (reference sequence). The CDR3 nucleotides are TGTGCCAGCAGTTACGGGGGCAACTATGGCTACACCTTC. This encodes CASSYGGNYGYTF.

The genes are TRBV18 and TRBJ1-2, with 8 bases that match TRBD1. Germline V gene sequence: CDR1 KGHSH, CDR2 LQKENI. V gave up 5 bases and J gave up 3 bases; unmatched junction bases: 11. CDR3 length equals 16 residues. The CDR3 DNA sequence: TGTGCCAGCTCAACAAAGATACCGGGACAGGACTATGGCTACACCTTC. Amino acids: CASSTKIPGQDYGYTF.

The rearrangement uses TRBV5-4 and TRBJ1-2, with 8 nucleotides matching TRBD1. The CDR3 length is 14 residues. The V gene's germline CDR1 is SGHNT and CDR2 YYREEE (reference sequence). V gave up 4 bases and J gave up 2 bases; unmatched junction bases: 4. Written as DNA, the CDR3 is TGTGCCAGCAGCACCTACAGGGGGAACTATGGCTACACCTTC. It codes for CASSTYRGNYGYTF.

The rearrangement uses TRBV7-6 and TRBJ1-4; TRBD1 is a possible D gene (5 bases). The V end was cut by 0 bases, the J end by 7 bases, with 15 bases between. The CDR3 covers 16 residues. CDR1 is SGHVS and CDR2 is FNYEAQ in the germline V gene. Here the CDR3 DNA reads TGTGCCAGCAGCTTAGCGTTTACAGGAGGCGGTGAAAAACTGTTTTTT. Its translation: CASSLAFTGGGEKLFF.

The chain recombines TRBV5-1 with TRBJ2-7, with D perhaps TRBD2 (6 bases). CDR3 length: 16 amino acids. V was pared by 3 bases and J by 2 bases, with 18 bases between. The germline gives CDR1 SGHRS, CDR2 YFSETQ. The CDR3 loop is CASSSGVSTVPYEQYF. The CDR3 coding sequence is TGCGCCAGCAGCTCGGGGGTTTCGACGGTACCCTACGAGCAGTACTTC.

J is TRBJ2-1 and V is TRBV28, with 7 bases identical to TRBD2. The CDR3 has 14 residues. Germline loops: CDR1 MDHEN, CDR2 SYDVKM. V shed 3 bases, J shed 4 bases, and the junction held 3 bases outside the gene matches. This chain's CDR3 is CASSLGGLYNEQFF. CDR3 coding DNA: TGTGCCAGCAGTTTGGGGGGACTATACAATGAGCAGTTCTTC.

J is TRBJ2-2 and V is TRBV7-3; D is ambiguous. The germline gives CDR1 SGHTA, CDR2 FQGTGA. The CDR3 runs 16 residues. V lost 1 base, J lost 2 bases, and 11 bases lay in between. The CDR3 DNA is TGTGCCAGCAGCTTAATCCCCCCCACAAACACCGGGGAGCTGTTTTTT. This gives the protein CASSLIPPTNTGELFF.

This chain connects TRBV28 to TRBJ2-2; 11 bases align to TRBD2. In germline, CDR1 is MDHEN, CDR2 SYDVKM. The CDR3 length is 18 residues. The ends lost 2 bases at V and 5 bases at J; junction bases unmatched: 10. CDR3 bases: TGTGCCAGCAGTTTAAGGCTGGCTAGCGGGGGGAAGACCGGGGAGCTGTTTTTT. Translation: CASSLRLASGGKTGELFF.

The chain recombines TRBV15 with TRBJ1-1, with 10 nucleotides matching TRBD1. The V gene's germline CDR1 is LNHNV and CDR2 YYDKDF (reference sequence). CDR3 size: 14 residues. Germline trimming cut 3 bases from V and 6 bases from J; bases unmatched to any gene: 4. CDR3: CATSRGQGSSEAFF. CDR3 sequence (DNA): TGTGCCACCAGCAGGGGACAGGGGTCTTCTGAAGCTTTCTTT.

The chain carries TRBV28 and TRBJ2-7; TRBD2 might be the D (6 bases). This CDR3 has 15 residues. Germline loops: CDR1 MDHEN, CDR2 SYDVKM. V lost 8 bases to trimming and J lost 4 bases, with 21 bases between them. The CDR3 reads CASSSGVGGIYEQYF. The CDR3 DNA sequence: TGTGCCAGCTCCTCGGGGGTCGGGGGAATATACGAGCAGTACTTC.

The chain is built from TRBV23-1 and TRBJ2-7, with D perhaps matching TRBD1 or TRBD2 (5 bases each). TRBV23-1 counts as an open reading frame of uncertain function. CDR3 length: 16 residues. The V end was cut by 6 bases, the J end by 4 bases, with 22 bases between. CDR3 sequence: CASRSRAQGSPYEQYF. The DNA for the CDR3 is TGCGCCAGCAGATCGAGGGCCCAGGGTTCCCCATACGAGCAGTACTTC.

The CDR3 reads CAISESAGNTIYF. In DNA form, the CDR3 reads TGTGCCATCAGTGAGTCCGCTGGAAACACCATATATTTT. The chain carries TRBV10-3 and TRBJ1-3; the D is unclear. Trimming cost V 0 bases and J 2 bases, with 2 bases left between them. This CDR3 region has 13 residues. Germline V gives CDR1 ENHRY, CDR2 SYGVKD.

The chain employs TRBV5-1 and TRBJ2-2; 12 nucleotides match TRBD1. J lost 5 bases, V lost 3 bases, and 8 bases had no gene match. The germline V gene has CDR1 SGHRS and CDR2 YFSETQ. The CDR3 runs to 17 residues. Written as DNA, the CDR3 is TGCGCCAGCAGCTCTATGGGACAGGGGGCAGGGACCGGGGAGCTGTTTTTT. Amino acids: CASSSMGQGAGTGELFF.